What follows is one TCR beta chain and its context. Its antigen is as yet unknown. This entry is derived from a study of T cell responses to AZD1222 COVID-19 vaccine. General study results and limits: Regions left unmutated in variants are reportedly the target of nearly half of spike-specific TCRs. Researchers took repertoire samples only after the peak T cell response had come.

The method was immunoSEQ multiplex PCR; TCRdb's version includes in-frame clones alone and lacks a portion of them. The sample has 150,000 or so clones; around nine tenths are singletons. This CDR3 is 19 amino acids long. CDR1 and CDR2 from the germline V gene are SGHAT and FQNNGV. Trimming shortened V by 3 bases and J by 2 bases, and 24 bases separated the two germline ends. This receptor was taken from an adult who received the AZD1222 COVID-19 vaccine. This specimen consisted of peripheral blood, obtained 28 days after the second AZD1222 dose. The chain employs TRBV11-2 and TRBJ2-3; D perhaps matches TRBD2 (5 bases). The CDR3 coding sequence is TGTGCCAGCAGCTTTTATTGGGCCTCAGCGGAGTCGGTCACAGATACGCAGTATTTT. Its protein product is CASSFYWASAESVTDTQYF.